This record concerns one T cell receptor beta chain sequence. What antigen it recognizes has not been identified. Per-nucleotide qualities are absent, and no much larger clonotype sits a single base away. Donors were healthy HIV-negative adults with no recently reported acute infections or vaccinations. All donors were Caucasian adults living in Nashville, Tennessee, USA. CD4+ T cells were enriched through magnetic negative selection, after which naive cells were positively selected on CD45RA and the remaining negative fraction served as the memory subset. After blood collection by leukapheresis, PBMCs were isolated using Ficoll-Histopaque density gradient centrifugation and then cryopreserved in the vapor phase of liquid nitrogen. Purity and quantity of every magnetically sorted T cell population were checked by analytical flow cytometry. Genomic DNA was isolated from every sorted fraction and measured by UV absorbance on a Nanodrop 2000c.

This sample is part of a study of shared clonotypes between healthy human individuals (dated by TCRdb to 2018 to 2021). Regarding the research as a whole: The cohort included a few men and two women between 18 and 49 years of age. Per donor, three plates each were used for CD4 naive and CD4 memory, two for CD8 naive, and one for CD8 memory. To estimate repertoire size and how much clonotype sharing occurs between individuals, the study deeply sequenced the blood TCR repertoires of a handful of healthy adults. To increase sequencing depth and limit assay-specific biases, TCR repertoire library preparation and sequencing were carried out by different laboratories using diverse techniques. Between about 0.94 and 8.9 billion PBMCs per donor were obtained by leukapheresis. Summary of the overall study and its limitations: Clonotypes shared by all four sorted-subset donors showed higher generation probabilities than non-shared clonotypes. Incomplete sequencing was indicated by rarefaction of sorted-subset datasets, despite the large sequencing depth. Sampling was restricted to blood, and TCR repertoires in tissues likely differ from the TCR repertoires found in blood. Pairwise subsampling led to the expectation that sequencing depth would affect the degree of clonotype sharing among donors. Because the study included a small number of donors, the genetic and exposure-history diversity represented was limited. Naive subsets generally had larger estimated clonotype richness than memory subsets. When several donors were compared, the shared fraction of clonotypes was 5% to 6.5% for naive CD4, 3% to 4% for naive CD8, more than 2% for memory CD4, and roughly 0.43% for memory CD8.

Using the deep immunoSEQ assay, multiplex PCR amplified TCR CDR3 regions from genomic DNA. Genomic DNA extracted from each cell subset was distributed evenly over all wells of several immunoSEQ 96-well plates, and each plate served as one replicate. For sorted subsets, 150 to 200 ng genomic DNA, equal to 30,000 to 35,000 T cell genomes, was loaded into each replicate PCR. Purified libraries were measured with a Qubit 3.0 fluorometer, size-checked on a Bioanalyzer 2100, and measured again with the KAPA Library Quantification kit. A separate single-read 150-cycle Illumina NextSeq 550 flow cell was used to sequence each immunoSEQ 96-well plate. From the authors' description of their analysis: The immunoSEQ output contained only junctional sequences without quality scores, so filtering could not match that applied to full-length reads. To assign V/J genes and CDR3, sequences were annotated using PyIR, a Python wrapper for IgBLAST v1.9, with IMGT germline references. Reads were filtered out if the reads had weak V/J assignments (E-value above 1e-6), no CDR3, stop codons, out-of-frame junctions, or ambiguous translated residues. V3J clonotypes were defined by identical inferred V gene, J gene, and CDR3 amino acid sequence. Percentage overlap between repertoires was computed as shared unique clonotypes divided by the size of the smaller repertoire. RTK rarefaction, the Chao1 estimator, and Recon v2.1 estimates of unobserved clonotypes were used to assess repertoire richness. Generation probabilities were computed with OLGA for all TCRbeta clonotypes obtained by the gDNA method from a handful of donors. This is the immuneACCESS table as TCRdb keeps it, with only in-frame sequences that have V and J called. A part of the clones is gone; compared with another copy, unresolved V genes explain less than half, and the rest is unexplained. The DNA was the basis for D and trimming; V, J and clone size are from that table. This sample has approximately 2.5 million clones in its table, and approximately 92% of those were observed once. Over 0.12% of the sample is taken by the ten largest.

CDR1 and CDR2 are read off the germline V gene as SNHLY and FYNNEI. Deletion took 1 base off V and 4 bases off J, with a span of 19 bases between the germline ends. Including the terminal cysteine and phenylalanine, the CDR3 comprises 17 residues. The only DNA kept is the CDR3, 51 bases in frame from the first base. Sequencing input: naive CD4+ T cells sorted from blood. The label giving this sample's cell subset or site can be read as: CD45RA+ positively selected. The chain is made from TRBV2 and TRBJ1-2, with the D gene call left open. The sequence was collected from a man aged 18 to 29 in good health. The CDR3 region reads CASSEEAAEITLYGYTF. The DNA sequence is TGTGCCAGCAGTGAAGAAGCGGCAGAGATAACTCTCTATGGCTACACCTTC.